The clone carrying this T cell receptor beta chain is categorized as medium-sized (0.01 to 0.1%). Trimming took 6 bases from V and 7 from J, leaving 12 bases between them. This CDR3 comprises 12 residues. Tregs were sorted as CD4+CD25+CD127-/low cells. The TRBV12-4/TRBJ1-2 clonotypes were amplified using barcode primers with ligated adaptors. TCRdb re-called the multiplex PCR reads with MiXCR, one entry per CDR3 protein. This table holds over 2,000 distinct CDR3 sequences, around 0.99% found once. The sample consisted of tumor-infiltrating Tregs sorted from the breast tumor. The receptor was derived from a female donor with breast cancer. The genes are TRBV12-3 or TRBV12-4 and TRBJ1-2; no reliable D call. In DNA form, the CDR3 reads TGTGCCAGCAGCTCCCTGGTGGCTGGCTACACCTTC. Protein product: CASSSLVAGYTF.